The 17 T cell receptor beta chains below come from one sample, sequenced in a study of OX40 agonist ivuxolimab in advanced cancers. Some clones are missing from TCRdb's copy, which holds only in-frame ones; the method was immunoSEQ multiplex PCR. There are tens of thousands of clones in the sample; about 86% occur only once, and approximately 0.8% lies in the top ten. This sample comprised CD4+ or CD8+ T cells sorted from blood, obtained in a trial of the OX40 agonist ivuxolimab. These TCRs come from an adult with an advanced solid tumor such as melanoma, head and neck, liver or kidney cancer.

This chain connects TRBV5-1 to TRBJ2-3, with 7 positions matching TRBD2. This CDR3 spans 14 amino acids. Germline V gene lookup returns CDR1 SGHRS and CDR2 YFSETQ. With 7 bases clipped from V and 2 bases from J, the junction kept 7 bases outside the gene matches. CDR3 amino acids: CASGRGGFTDTQYF. For the CDR3, the DNA is TGCGCCAGCGGCCGCGGGGGATTCACAGATACGCAGTATTTT. Complete variable domain (other parts from reference TRBV5-1 and TRBJ2-3): KAGVTQTPRYLIKTRGQQVTLSCSPISGHRSVSWYQQTPGQGLQFLFEYFSETQRNKGNFPGRFSGRQFSNSRSEMNVSTLELGDSALYLCASGRGGFTDTQYFGPGTRLTVL.

CDR3 DNA: TGTGCCAGTACGGCGGACTCGGGACAGGGGGGTGAAGCTTTCTTT. Protein sequence: CASTADSGQGGEAFF. V usage is TRBV19 and J usage is TRBJ1-1; 11 bases map to TRBD1. Trimming cost V 7 bases and J 7 bases; bases outside gene matches: 11. Germline V gene data show CDR1 as LNHDA and CDR2 as SQIVND (reference sequence). The CDR3 length is 15 residues.

The chain links TRBV7-8 to TRBJ2-5; D remains ambiguous. The CDR3 extends over 15 amino acids. V lost 4 bases and J lost 1, with 13 bases in between. Germline V gene lookup returns CDR1 SGHVS and CDR2 FQNEAQ. The CDR3 reads CASSYPWQIQETQYF. The DNA of the CDR3 is TGTGCCAGCAGCTACCCTTGGCAGATCCAAGAGACCCAGTACTTC.

The CDR3 spells CASSLDRLFSYEQYF. Here the CDR3 DNA reads TGTGCCAGCAGCCTAGACAGGCTTTTCTCCTACGAGCAGTACTTC. The chain carries TRBV11-1 and TRBJ2-7; D may be TRBD1 (6 bases). Germline V lookup: CDR1 SGHAT, CDR2 FQDESV (reference sequence). V gave up 5 bases and J gave up 0 bases, with 14 bases separating them. CDR3 length equals 15 residues. Full variable domain (rest looked up from reference TRBV11-1 and TRBJ2-7): EAEVAQSPRYKITEKSQAVAFWCDPISGHATLYWYRQILGQGPELLVQFQDESVVDDSQLPKDRFSAERLKGVDSTLKIQPAELGDSAMYLCASSLDRLFSYEQYFGPGTRLTVT.

In this sample, this clone turned up a few times. The chain recombines TRBV19 with TRBJ2-3; 7 bases are shared with TRBD2. Germline assignment: CDR1 LNHDA and CDR2 SQIVND (reference sequence). The CDR3 is made up of 15 amino acids. Trimming cost V 1 base and J 1 base; bases outside gene matches: 2. CDR3 in DNA: TGTGCCAGTAGTATAGCGGGAGGTGGCACAGATACGCAGTATTTT. Translated: CASSIAGGGTDTQYF.

The rearrangement uses TRBV5-1 and TRBJ2-7, with D perhaps matching TRBD1 or TRBD2 (5 bases each). There are 15 residues in the CDR3. The germline V gene has CDR1 SGHRS and CDR2 YFSETQ. The V gene lost 2 bases and the J gene lost 6 bases, with 18 bases spanning the gap. CDR3 residues: CASSLNPGSGGEQYF. CDR3 DNA sequence: TGCGCCAGCAGCTTAAACCCGGGATCTGGGGGCGAGCAGTACTTC.

The gene calls are TRBV7-9 and TRBJ2-3; 9 nucleotides line up with TRBD2. The germline V gene encodes CDR1 SEHNR and CDR2 FQNEAQ (reference sequence). Germline trimming cut 5 bases from V and 2 bases from J; bases unmatched to any gene: 17. This CDR3 is built from 19 residues. CDR3 bases: TGTGCCAGCAGCAGCCTCGTGGGCGGGAGGGCCAGGGACACAGATACGCAGTATTTT. Translated, it gives CASSSLVGGRARDTDTQYF.

The rearrangement uses TRBV19 and TRBJ1-5, with 10 bases matching TRBD1. CDR1 is LNHDA and CDR2 is SQIVND in the germline V gene (reference sequence). The CDR3 spans 16 residues. Trimming cost V 7 bases and J 6 bases; bases outside gene matches: 12. The CDR3 region has the DNA TGTGCCAGTAACCCTCCGGGACAGGGGATCGGTCAGCCCCAGCATTTT. This sequence encodes CASNPPGQGIGQPQHF.

The chain recombines TRBV7-9 with TRBJ2-3; D not certain. Trimming removed 1 base from V and 2 bases from J, with 1 base in between. Germline assignment: CDR1 SEHNR and CDR2 FQNEAQ (reference sequence). This CDR3 has 12 amino acids. The CDR3 DNA reads TGTGCCAGCAGCTTAGACACAGATACGCAGTATTTT. Translating it yields CASSLDTDTQYF.

The rearrangement uses TRBV15 and TRBJ2-7, with no clear D. Germline V gene lookup returns CDR1 LNHNV and CDR2 YYDKDF (reference sequence). The CDR3 has 14 amino acids. Trimming left V 0 bases short and J 3 bases short, with 9 bases between. For the CDR3, the DNA is TGTGCCACCAGCAGAGATCCTCGGAGCTACGAGCAGTACTTC. As protein: CATSRDPRSYEQYF.

The chain recombines TRBV7-9 with TRBJ2-7; 7 nucleotides match TRBD2. The germline CDR1 and CDR2 sequences are SEHNR and FQNEAQ (reference sequence). This CDR3 contains 15 residues. V gave up 1 base and J gave up 4 bases; unmatched junction bases: 7. The CDR3 region is CASSLGGGSSYEQYF. CDR3 nucleotides: TGTGCCAGCAGCTTAGGTGGCGGGAGTTCGTACGAGCAGTACTTC.

The chain has TRBV14 and TRBJ1-1; 8 bases fit TRBD1. Germline loops: CDR1 SGHDN, CDR2 FVKESK. The CDR3 is 15 residues long. The trim removed 4 bases at V and 1 base at J, leaving 5 bases unmatched. The CDR3 coding sequence is TGTGCCAGCAGCCCTCTAGACAGGGGGAACACTGAAGCTTTCTTT. Translated: CASSPLDRGNTEAFF.

This chain uses TRBV7-2 with TRBJ1-3; D gene unclear. Germline loops: CDR1 SGHTA, CDR2 FQGNSA. The CDR3 is 14 amino acids. The germline V and J ends were trimmed by 5 bases and 0 bases, with 8 bases remaining between them. The CDR3 loop is CASSVLSSGNTIYF. In nucleotides, the CDR3 is TGTGCCAGCAGCGTTCTCAGCTCTGGAAACACCATATATTTT.

The rearrangement joins TRBV2 to TRBJ2-3, with TRBD2 matching over 7 bases. Looked up from germline, CDR1 is SNHLY and CDR2 is FYNNEI. The CDR3 totals 13 residues. V trimming: 11 bases; J trimming: 2 bases; junction bases outside the gene matches: 7. DNA for the CDR3: TGTGCCCGGGAGGCGGGACCCACAGATACGCAGTATTTT. It encodes CAREAGPTDTQYF.

The chain combines TRBV28 with TRBJ2-1, with D possibly being TRBD2 (6 bases). The length of the CDR3 is 16 residues. The germline V and J ends were trimmed by 5 bases and 6 bases, with 20 bases remaining between them. The germline gives CDR1 MDHEN, CDR2 SYDVKM. The CDR3 spells CASSQGGTLPPNEQFF. In DNA, the CDR3 is TGTGCCAGCAGTCAGGGCGGGACTCTCCCTCCCAATGAGCAGTTCTTC.

The chain recombines TRBV30 with TRBJ1-5, with D hard to call. This CDR3 has 14 amino acids. Germline CDR1 is GTSNPN and CDR2 is SVGIG (reference sequence). V gave up 0 bases and J gave up 6 bases, with 12 bases separating them. DNA of the CDR3: TGTGCCTGGAGTGTTAGACCTTCGGGTCAGCCCCAGCATTTT. It yields the protein CAWSVRPSGQPQHF.

V gene TRBV27 combines with J gene TRBJ2-3; D might be TRBD1 (5 bases). This CDR3 spans 15 amino acids. Deletions cut 2 bases from V and 4 bases from J, with 13 bases between. Germline V gene data show CDR1 as MNHEY and CDR2 as SMNVEV (reference sequence). The CDR3 region is CASSLGRVLADTQYF. CDR3 nucleotides: TGTGCCAGCAGTTTAGGCAGGGTCTTGGCAGATACGCAGTATTTT.